A single sample is the source of the 24 T cell receptor beta chains below, sequenced in a study of T cells in women clearing cervical HPV infection. The assay was immunoSEQ multiplex PCR, and TCRdb's table has in-frame clones only and misses some. Recorded for this sample: approximately 15,000 clones. Sequencing was performed on blood buffy coat. These receptor sequences come from a woman between 18 and 70 years old with a cervical HPV16 infection that either progressed to CIN3+ or cleared (not recorded which).

On this clone itself: The read stops 3 residues short of the end of the CDR3; the missing end is completed from the germline J gene. The chain joins TRBV18 to TRBJ1-6; the match to TRBD1 covers 9 bases. The V and J ends lost 6 bases and 8 bases, in that order; junction bases with no gene match: 5. Germline V gene sequence: CDR1 KGHSH, CDR2 LQKENI. The CDR3 contains 14 residues. CDR3 loop: CASSPRQGDSPLHF. Partial CDR3 DNA: TGTGCCAGCTCTCCTCGACAGGGGGATTCACCC.

With regard to this clone: The read finishes 3 residues shy of the CDR3 end, and the germline J gene is used to complete it. The chain is built from TRBV5-1 and TRBJ2-1, with 7 bases lining up with TRBD2. J gave up 5 bases and V 7 bases, and 9 bases lay outside the gene matches. The CDR3 extends over 14 amino acids. From germline, CDR1 is SGHRS and CDR2 YFSETQ. CDR3 region: CASARGTVNNEQFF. The CDR3 bases that were read are TGCGCCAGCGCGCGGGGGACTGTGAACAATGAG.

To note about this clone: The observed sequence ends 3 residues before the CDR3 terminus, with the missing tail filled in from the germline J gene. This rearrangement joins TRBV5-1 to TRBJ1-4; 8 positions match TRBD1. The CDR3 runs to 15 residues. Germline V lookup: CDR1 SGHRS, CDR2 YFSETQ. V trimming: 5 bases; J trimming: 6 bases; junction bases outside the gene matches: 9. This CDR3 reads CASRVTGTGDEKLFF. CDR3 DNA (partial): TGCGCCAGCAGGGTAACCGGGACAGGTGATGAAAAA.

About this clone: The read finishes 3 residues shy of the CDR3 end, and the germline J gene is used to complete it. This chain joins TRBV28 and TRBJ2-2; TRBD2 matches 7 bases. Per the germline V gene, CDR1 is MDHEN and CDR2 is SYDVKM. The CDR3 consists of 14 residues. V was clipped by 1 base and J by 6 bases; unmatched bases: 2. The CDR3 sequence is CASSLSRGAGELFF. The sequenced part of the CDR3 DNA is TGTGCCAGCAGTTTATCCCGGGGGGCCGGGGAG.

The sequenced part of the CDR3 DNA is TGTGCCAGCAGCCCCAGGGAGAACACTGAA. Its translation: CASSPRENTE. The entire CDR3 protein reads CASSPRENTEAFF. The chain links TRBV7-2 to TRBJ1-1, with D possibly matching TRBD1 (5 bases). The sequenced fragment ends 3 residues before the CDR3 boundary, so the rest is inferred from the germline J gene. Germline V gene lookup returns CDR1 SGHTA and CDR2 FQGNSA. The V end lost 5 bases, the J end lost 1 base, and 8 bases lay between the germline ends. The CDR3 is 13 residues long.

A remark on this clone: The read is 3 residues too short to cover the CDR3 end, so that end is filled in from the germline J gene. The chain uses TRBV6-2 or TRBV6-3 and TRBJ2-5; perhaps TRBD1 as D (5 bases). V was shortened by 2 bases and J by 3 bases, with 10 bases between the two germline ends. CDR1 is MNHEY and CDR2 is SVGEGT in the germline V gene. This CDR3 is built from 14 residues. The CDR3 reads CASSYRGFEETQYF. Incomplete CDR3 DNA: TGTGCCAGCAGTTACAGGGGTTTTGAAGAGACC.

For this clone: From the germline J gene comes the end of the CDR3, since the read stops 3 residues before it. The genes are TRBV2 and TRBJ2-2; maybe TRBD1 (5 bases). From germline, CDR1 is SNHLY and CDR2 FYNNEI. The CDR3 extends over 14 amino acids. The CDR3 bases that were read are TGTGCCAGCAGTGAAGCCCAGGGATGGTCACCG. It is translated as CASSEAQGWSP. The full-length CDR3 reads as CASSEAQGWSPLFF.

A note on this clone: The read ends 3 residues early relative to the CDR3; the germline J gene fills the gap. The V gene is TRBV2, the J gene TRBJ1-2, with a possible D match to TRBD1 (5 bases). The germline gives CDR1 SNHLY, CDR2 FYNNEI. The CDR3 has 12 amino acids. The covered CDR3 bases are TGTGCCAGTAGAGAACAGGTCCGGGGC. Translation: CASREQVRG. The full CDR3 sequence reads CASREQVRGYTF.

Points on this clone: With the read ending 3 residues before the CDR3 end, the germline J gene is used to fill in that end. This chain joins TRBV19 and TRBJ2-1; D possibly corresponds to TRBD2 (5 bases). Germline CDR1 and CDR2: LNHDA and SQIVND (reference sequence). V gave up 6 bases and J gave up 6 bases, with 6 bases separating them. The CDR3 sequence is 11 residues long. Here the CDR3 reads CASRDSNEQFF. Incomplete CDR3 DNA: TGTGCCAGTAGGGACTCCAATGAG. The whole variable domain, remainder taken from reference TRBV19 and TRBJ2-1, is DGGITQSPKYLFRKEGQNVTLSCEQNLNHDAMYWYRQDPGQGLRLIYYSQIVNDFQKGDIAEGYSVSREKKESFPLTVTSAQKNPTAFYLCASRDSNEQFFGPGTRLTVL.

Notes on this clone: Read sequence stops 3 residues before the CDR3 end, and the germline J gene provides the missing end. The chain is built from TRBV2 and TRBJ1-5; D is unresolved. Per germline, CDR1 SNHLY and CDR2 FYNNEI. The CDR3 length is 12 residues. The V and J ends lost 5 bases and 1 base respectively, with 3 bases between them. The part of the CDR3 DNA that was read is TGTGCCAGCAGTCGGAGCAATCAGCCC. It encodes CASSRSNQP. The full CDR3 protein reads CASSRSNQPQHF.

With respect to this clone: From the germline J gene comes the end of the CDR3, since the read stops 3 residues before it. The genes are TRBV13 and TRBJ2-7; 13 bases agree with TRBD2. Germline V gene data show CDR1 as PRHDT and CDR2 as FYEKMQ (reference sequence). V lost 5 bases, J lost 4 bases, and 5 bases stayed unmatched. The CDR3 is made up of 15 amino acids. The CDR3 protein is CASSPRTSGGYEQYF. The covered CDR3 bases are TGTGCCAGCAGCCCCCGGACTAGCGGGGGATACGAG.

As for this clone: The read terminates 3 residues before the CDR3 end, so the remaining end is supplied by the germline J gene. The V gene is TRBV11-3, the J gene TRBJ2-3; possibly TRBD1 for D (5 bases). Trimming removed 5 bases at V and 3 bases at J, with 12 bases between. The V gene's germline CDR1 is SGHNT and CDR2 YENEEA. The CDR3 spans 14 residues. The CDR3 here is CASSPRGQTDTQYF. The CDR3 bases that were read are TGTGCCAGCAGCCCCCGAGGACAAACAGATACG.

The DNA read from the CDR3 is TGTGCCAGCAGCTCGTGGGGCCAGGGGACGGTCGGC. This encodes CASSSWGQGTVG. The entire CDR3 sequence reads CASSSWGQGTVGYTF. J is TRBJ1-2 and V is TRBV7-2, with D tentatively TRBD1 (6 bases). Coverage ceases 3 residues before the CDR3 finishes, and the germline J gene fills in the end. This CDR3 comprises 15 residues. Germline CDR1 SGHTA, CDR2 FQGNSA.

A word on this clone: The read terminates 3 residues before the CDR3 end, so the remaining end is supplied by the germline J gene. This rearrangement joins TRBV7-9 to TRBJ2-5; the match to TRBD1 covers 9 bases. Germline CDR1 SEHNR, CDR2 FQNEAQ (reference sequence). The CDR3 covers 15 residues. Trimming took 3 bases from V and 5 from J; bases not matched to a gene: 7. The CDR3 bases that were read are TGTGCCAGCAGCTTTACAGGGGGCGGAGAGGAGACC. Amino acids: CASSFTGGGEET. In full, the CDR3 is CASSFTGGGEETQYF.

A word on this clone: The read comes to an end 3 residues before the CDR3 does, leaving the germline J gene to fill in the end. The V call is TRBV20-1, the J call TRBJ1-1; D uncertain. V gave up 4 bases and J gave up 2 bases, with 8 bases separating them. The CDR3 is 12 residues long. The germline V gene encodes CDR1 DFQATT and CDR2 SNEGSKA (reference sequence). Partial CDR3 DNA: TGCAGTGCTAACGGACTTAACACTGAA. Translating it yields CSANGLNTE. The full CDR3 sequence reads CSANGLNTEAFF.

On this clone itself: The CDR3 end is not reached by the read, which stops 3 residues before it; the germline J gene fills it in. The rearrangement uses TRBV7-8 and TRBJ1-4; 7 bases are shared with TRBD1. Germline lookup yields CDR1 SGHVS and CDR2 FQNEAQ. Trimming removed 3 bases from V and 4 bases from J; junction bases left unmatched: 8. There are 16 residues in the CDR3. This CDR3 reads CASSLNRGMGNEKLFF. The part of the CDR3 DNA that was read is TGTGCCAGCAGCTTGAACAGGGGAATGGGTAATGAAAAA.

Remarks on this clone: With the read ending 3 residues before the CDR3 end, the germline J gene is used to fill in that end. This chain connects TRBV29-1 to TRBJ2-3, with D tentatively TRBD2 (5 bases). Germline CDR1 is SQVTM and CDR2 is ANQGSEA. Between the trimmed V and J ends, which lost 2 bases and 5 bases, there was a span of 17 bases. The CDR3 runs to 15 residues. The DNA read from the CDR3 is TGCAGCGTTGAAAGGGCGGGTCCTTGGGGAGATACG. Protein: CSVERAGPWGDT. The entire CDR3 is CSVERAGPWGDTQYF.

As for this clone: The read gets to within 3 residues of the CDR3 end, and the germline J gene fills in the rest. V gene TRBV10-3 combines with J gene TRBJ1-3, with D possibly being TRBD1 (5 bases). Trimming stripped 5 bases from V and 0 bases from J, with 17 bases between. The length of the CDR3 is 17 residues. CDR1 ENHRY and CDR2 SYGVKD come from the germline V gene. The covered CDR3 bases are TGTGCCATCAGTAGCTCTCTGACAGCTAGCTCTGGAAACACC. The encoded protein is CAISSSLTASSGNT. Given in full, the CDR3 is CAISSSLTASSGNTIYF.

Note on this clone: With the read ending 3 residues before the CDR3 end, the germline J gene is used to fill in that end. The chain is built from TRBV6-2 or TRBV6-3 and TRBJ2-3; 7 bases are a match to TRBD2. Germline CDR1 MNHEY, CDR2 SVGEGT. There are 13 residues in the CDR3. Incomplete CDR3 DNA: TGTGCCAGCAGGTTGGGCGGAGCGGGGACG. This encodes CASRLGGAGT. In full, the CDR3 is CASRLGGAGTQYF.

For this clone: The missing CDR3 end, 3 residues past where the read stops, is filled in from the germline J gene. The chain uses TRBV5-1 and TRBJ2-1; 9 nucleotides line up with TRBD1. V shed 1 base and J 8 bases; nucleotides not matched to a gene: 7. This CDR3 is built from 15 residues. Germline V gene data show CDR1 as SGHRS and CDR2 as YFSETQ. The CDR3 is CASSLPGTGFHEQFF. Incomplete CDR3 DNA: TGCGCCAGCAGCTTGCCCGGGACAGGGTTTCATGAG.

Comments on this clone: The read ends 3 residues before the CDR3 terminus; that terminus is restored from the germline J gene. The chain recombines TRBV11-3 with TRBJ2-7, with 9 bases matching TRBD1. J was trimmed by 5 bases and V by 8 bases; bases with no gene match: 7. Germline V CDR1 and CDR2: SGHNT, YENEEA. The CDR3 extends over 13 amino acids. The sequenced part of the CDR3 DNA is TGTGCCAGCCCTTGGGGACAGGGTAACGAG. The encoded protein is CASPWGQGNE. The whole CDR3 protein reads CASPWGQGNEQYF. The full variable domain, in which reference TRBV11-3 and TRBJ2-7 provide the parts outside the CDR3, is EAGVVQSPRYKIIEKKQPVAFWCNPISGHNTLYWYLQNLGQGPELLIRYENEEAVDDSQLPKDRFSAERLKGVDSTLKIQPAELGDSAVYLCASPWGQGNEQYFGPGTRLTVT.

Concerning this clone itself: The read falls 3 residues short of the CDR3 end, and the missing part is taken from the germline J gene. V usage is TRBV7-2 and J usage is TRBJ2-7; D might be TRBD2 (5 bases). The V end lost 5 bases, the J end lost 4 bases, and 9 bases lay between the germline ends. Germline V gene data show CDR1 as SGHTA and CDR2 as FQGNSA. The CDR3 has 12 amino acids. The CDR3 spells CASSGGWYEQYF. The CDR3 bases that were read are TGTGCCAGCAGCGGCGGGTGGTACGAG.

In the case of this clone: The CDR3 goes on 3 residues after the read ends, and that part is filled in from the germline J gene. The chain combines TRBV12-3 or TRBV12-4 with TRBJ1-1, with TRBD1 identical over 9 bases. The CDR3 runs to 13 residues. Trimming removed 4 bases from V and 6 bases from J; junction bases left unmatched: 3. CDR3: CASSYRGQSEAFF. CDR3 bases read: TGTGCCAGCAGTTACAGGGGGCAATCTGAA.

Note on this clone: The CDR3 is cut off 3 residues early in the read; its end comes from the germline J gene. The chain carries TRBV19 and TRBJ1-1; D gene unclear. Trimming removed 6 bases from V and 2 bases from J, with 13 bases in between. This CDR3 region has 14 residues. CDR1 LNHDA and CDR2 SQIVND come from the germline V gene (reference sequence). The sequenced CDR3 bases are TGTGCCAGTAGCCGGAGACAAGACAACACTGAA. Residues: CASSRRQDNTE. The entire CDR3 sequence reads CASSRRQDNTEAFF.